This T cell receptor beta chain emerged from a study of blood T cell repertoires in COVID-19. Germline CDR1 SEHNR, CDR2 FQNEAQ (reference sequence). This CDR3 has 12 residues. V shed 11 bases and J shed 5 bases, with 15 bases lying between them. Methods used by the authors: Amplified reference gene primers provided the basis for estimating nucleated cell counts. Here immunoSEQ multiplex PCR was the method, and the copy in TCRdb shows in-frame clones only, minus some. V, J and clone size are taken as reported in that table, and D and trimming were inferred from the DNA itself. The data contain around 280,000 clones, approximately 91% of them singletons. Recovered Cohort 3 donors showed two negative PCRs, clearance, or symptom resolution.

The receptor was derived from a woman aged 40 to 50 who had recovered from COVID-19. The chain is built from TRBV7-9 and TRBJ1-2; D may be TRBD1 (6 bases). The sequencing sample was made of PBMCs or T cells enriched from blood (not recorded which). The CDR3 here is CAYQGGGYGYTF. The CDR3 DNA follows: TGTGCCTATCAAGGGGGTGGATATGGCTACACCTTC.